This T cell receptor (beta chain) was identified in a study of blood T cell repertoires in COVID-19. Study context: COVID-19 samples, acute and convalescent, were from the United States, Italy and Spain. PBMCs, B-cell-depleted T cells, or T cells were the source of the cDNA or gDNA that made up the material.

The age range of participants was roughly 18 to 90 years, with residence in 20 to 25 US areas. The CDR3 consists of 15 residues. Germline trimming cut 3 bases from V and 5 bases from J; bases unmatched to any gene: 9. Germline assignment: CDR1 SGHTA and CDR2 FQGNSA. Profiled with immunoSEQ multiplex PCR; TCRdb holds only in-frame clones, not every one. The sample consists of a few hundred thousand clones, around nine tenths of them appearing once. The chain links TRBV7-2 to TRBJ2-7; 8 nucleotides match TRBD2. The source is a woman in her 40s who had recovered from COVID-19. The source material was PBMCs or T cells enriched from blood (not recorded which). CDR3 nucleotide sequence: TGTGCCAGCAGCTTTTCAGCGGGAGTAGTCCACGAGCAGTACTTC. It specifies CASSFSAGVVHEQYF.